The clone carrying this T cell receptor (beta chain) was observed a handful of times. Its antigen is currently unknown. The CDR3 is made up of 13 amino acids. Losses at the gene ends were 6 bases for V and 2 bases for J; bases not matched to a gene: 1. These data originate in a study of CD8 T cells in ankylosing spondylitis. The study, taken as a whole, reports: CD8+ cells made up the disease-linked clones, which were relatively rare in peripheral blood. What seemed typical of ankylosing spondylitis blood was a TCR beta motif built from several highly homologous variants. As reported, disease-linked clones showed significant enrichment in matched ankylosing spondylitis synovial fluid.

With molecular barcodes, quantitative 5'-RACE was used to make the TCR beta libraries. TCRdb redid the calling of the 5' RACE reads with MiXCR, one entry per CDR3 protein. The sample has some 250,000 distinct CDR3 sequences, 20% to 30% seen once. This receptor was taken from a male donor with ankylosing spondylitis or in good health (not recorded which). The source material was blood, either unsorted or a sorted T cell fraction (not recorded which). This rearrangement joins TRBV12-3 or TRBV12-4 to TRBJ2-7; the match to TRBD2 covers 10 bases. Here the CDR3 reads CASRLAGTYEQYF. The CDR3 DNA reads TGTGCCAGCAGACTAGCGGGGACCTACGAGCAGTACTTC.